This T cell receptor (beta chain) stems from a study of glioma-infiltrating T cells. The study's findings and limits: Non-neoplastic patients had below-expected tissue-blood divergence, while all gliomas exceeded expectation. Only very few CDR3 sequences appeared in both tissue and blood.

Of note for this clonotype: Its target is unknown.

Amplification of TCR alpha and beta CDR3 regions from RNA used iRepertoire nested multiplex PCR. Tissue mRNA or PBMC total RNA, roughly 100-400 ng, went into one-step reverse transcription and amplification. A single record per CDR3 protein comes from TCRdb applying MiXCR to the multiplex PCR reads. The data contain under 200,000 distinct CDR3 sequences, over 30% of them seen just once; the ten biggest clones take up just over 20%. The clonotype was recovered from a human donor with low-grade glioma or glioblastoma, undergoing nonglioma brain surgery, or in good health (not recorded which). Sample: glioma tissue, nonneoplastic brain tissue, or PBMCs (not recorded which).

The chain's CDR3 is CASSHPGGTYEQYF. The CDR3 DNA follows: TGCGCCAGCAGCCACCCAGGGGGTACCTACGAGCAGTACTTC. The chain uses TRBV4-1 and TRBJ2-7; 7 nucleotides agree with TRBD1. Germline lookup yields CDR1 MGHRA and CDR2 YSYEKL. The CDR3 has 14 amino acids. V lost 3 bases and J lost 2; bases outside the gene matches: 4.